The 5 T cell receptor beta chains below all came from one sample that was sequenced in a study of beta chain features in type 1 diabetes. Study-level findings and limits: TCRB CDR3s were moderately but significantly shorter in Type 1 diabetes patients in all four CD4+ subsets.

Their cognate antigens are unknown. Since all of the isolated RNA was reverse transcribed, expressed TCRB transcripts were what got sequenced. Assay: immunoSEQ multiplex PCR; the TCRdb copy retains only in-frame clones and omits some. The table has 300,000 to 400,000 clones, 8% to 10% seen once. Sequencing was carried out using central memory CD4+ T cells from blood. The receptor source for this set is a man in his thirties or forties with type 1 diabetes.

The rearrangement uses TRBV5-1 and TRBJ2-7; D is uncertain. This CDR3 has 13 amino acids. The V and J ends lost 3 bases and 1 base respectively, with 8 bases between them. Germline V gives CDR1 SGHRS, CDR2 YFSETQ. DNA of the CDR3: TGCGCCAGCAGCTCCTCCAGGTCCTACGAGCAGTACTTC. Its protein product is CASSSSRSYEQYF.

The sample holds a few counts of this clone. The J gene is TRBJ2-6, the V gene TRBV7-2, with no clear D. CDR1 SGHTA and CDR2 FQGNSA come from the germline V gene. The length of the CDR3 is 17 residues. Trimming took off 1 base at V and 0 bases at J, with 10 bases between the two ends. The CDR3 nucleotides are TGTGCCAGCAGCTTAGAACACGCCTACTCTGGGGCCAACGTCCTGACTTTC. It translates to CASSLEHAYSGANVLTF.

J is TRBJ1-1 and V is TRBV27, with D unresolved. Trimming cost V 4 bases and J 5 bases, with 14 bases left between them. The CDR3 length is 14 residues. Germline V gives CDR1 MNHEY, CDR2 SMNVEV (reference sequence). CDR3 DNA sequence: TGTGCCAGCAGTTGGAAGGGTATAGGGACTGAAGCTTTCTTT. It translates to CASSWKGIGTEAFF.

As to this clone: A read error may account for a junction end that differs from germline. The CDR3 DNA sequence: TGTGCCATCAGTGGACAGGGTGCCCCAGATACGCAGTATTTT. Its translation is CAISGQGAPDTQYF. The chain is built from TRBV6-5 and TRBJ2-3; 8 bases map to TRBD1. Per germline, CDR1 MNHEY and CDR2 SVGAGI. CDR3 length equals 14 residues.

This clone was detected only a few times. This chain links TRBV6-1 with TRBJ2-5; possible D gene TRBD1, 5 bases. CDR1 and CDR2 from the germline V gene are MNHNS and SASEGT. This CDR3 region has 16 residues. V was shortened by 2 bases and J by 1 base, with 14 bases between the two germline ends. In DNA form, the CDR3 reads TGTGCCAGCAGTGAATACCCAGGGTTGGGCCAAGAGACCCAGTACTTC. As protein: CASSEYPGLGQETQYF.